This T cell receptor beta chain was sequenced for a study of cytomegalovirus exposure and HLA in healthy donors. About the research overall: Approximately 77 million unique TCRs from HLA-typed donors were held in an early release of data. Study-wide findings and caveats: Follow-up analysis seemed to connect common viral pathogens with several of the most significant clusters identified.

In germline, CDR1 is SGHVS, CDR2 FQNEAQ. V lost 1 base to trimming and J lost 2 bases, with 12 bases between them. This CDR3 has 16 residues. With 60 Vbeta and 13 Jbeta primers, the PCR was carried out. This table comes from immunoSEQ multiplex PCR, and its TCRdb copy is limited to in-frame clones, with some not included. The sample has about 38,000 clones, over 60% seen once. Of note for this clone: As yet, its antigen is unknown.

The sequenced sample consisted of PBMCs. The TCR comes from a man aged 25 to 40 in good health and CMV-seronegative. V usage is TRBV7-8 and J usage is TRBJ2-1; D might be TRBD2 (6 bases). CDR3 region: CASSLGRGSAYNEQFF. The CDR3 nucleotides read TGTGCCAGCAGCTTAGGGCGGGGTTCTGCCTACAATGAGCAGTTCTTC.